This T cell receptor (beta chain) is from a study of cytomegalovirus exposure and HLA in healthy donors. Study in general: Roughly 85 million unique TCRs from HLA-typed donors made up an early data release.

The germline V gene has CDR1 SGHNT and CDR2 YENEEA. The CDR3 runs to 16 residues. Trimming took 1 base from V and 3 from J; bases not matched to a gene: 3. Concerning this clone: Its cognate antigen is unknown. Other DNA sequences in the same sample also yield this CDR3.

60 Vbeta and 13 Jbeta primers were used in PCR. Sequencing was performed with immunoSEQ multiplex PCR; in TCRdb, only in-frame clones are kept and a portion is missing. This sample's table reports over 90,000 clones. Study-wide results and limits: The authors listed 164 TCR beta chains as cytomegalovirus-associated.

The genes are TRBV11-3 and TRBJ2-1; the match to TRBD2 covers 10 bases. The receptor was derived from a man aged 35 to 55 in good health and CMV-seronegative. Sequencing was performed on PBMCs. The CDR3 reads CASSLGASGSYNEQFF. Here the CDR3 DNA reads TGTGCCAGCAGCTTAGGAGCTAGCGGGAGCTACAATGAGCAGTTCTTC.